This T cell receptor (beta chain) was captured by sequencing in a study of blood T cell repertoires in COVID-19. On the study more broadly: Donors in the United States, Italy and Spain gave samples during acute or convalescent COVID-19.

This clone came up a few times. Mismatch with germline at one junction end may stem from a read error. Looked up from germline, CDR1 is SSHAT and CDR2 is FNYEAQ (reference sequence). The CDR3 totals 14 residues. This table comes from immunoSEQ multiplex PCR, and its TCRdb copy is limited to in-frame clones, with some not included. The sample records 150,000 to 200,000 clones, about nine tenths being singletons. Seattle patients were enrolled during active infection and followed longitudinally. The TCR originated in a woman aged 55-69 years with COVID-19, enrolled during active disease. The chain carries TRBV7-7 and TRBJ2-5; 7 bases match TRBD1. Sequenced: peripheral blood. CDR3 DNA sequence: TGTGCTAGCAGCTTAGCTGGGACAGCAGAGACCCAGTACTTC. Protein: CASSLAGTAETQYF.